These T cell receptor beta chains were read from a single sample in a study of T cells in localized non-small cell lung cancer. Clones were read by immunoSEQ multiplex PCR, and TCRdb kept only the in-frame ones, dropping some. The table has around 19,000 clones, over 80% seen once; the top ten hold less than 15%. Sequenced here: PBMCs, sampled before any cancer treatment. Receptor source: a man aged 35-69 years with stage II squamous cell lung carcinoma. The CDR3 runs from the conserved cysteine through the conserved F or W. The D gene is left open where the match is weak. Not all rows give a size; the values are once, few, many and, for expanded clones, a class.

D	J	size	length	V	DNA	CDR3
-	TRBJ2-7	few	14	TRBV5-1	TGCGCCAGCAGTTCGGTTAGTATCGGTGGCGAGCAGTACTTC	CASSSVSIGGEQYF
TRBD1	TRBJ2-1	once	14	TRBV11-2	TGTGCCAGCAGCCCAAGGGGGCACTACAATGAGCAGTTCTTC	CASSPRGHYNEQFF
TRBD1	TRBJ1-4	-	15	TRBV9	TGTGCCAGCAGCTTATCTGGGACAGGTGCCGAAAAACTGTTTTTT	CASSLSGTGAEKLFF
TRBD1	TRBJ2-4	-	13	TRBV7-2	TGTGCCAGCAGCTCCGACAGGGGTCGCATTCAGTACTTC	CASSSDRGRIQYF
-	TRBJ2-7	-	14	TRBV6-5	TGTGCCAGCAGTCCCCATCTAGGGCGCTACGAGCAGTACTTC	CASSPHLGRYEQYF
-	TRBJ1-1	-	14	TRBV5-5	TGTGCCAGCAGCTTTTCGGATTCGAACACTGAAGCTTTCTTT	CASSFSDSNTEAFF
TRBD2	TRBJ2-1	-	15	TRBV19	TGTGCCAGTAGTACAGCGGGATACAGTTTCAATGAGCAGTTCTTC	CASSTAGYSFNEQFF
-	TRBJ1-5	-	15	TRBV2	TGTGCCAGCAGCGCTTCCCAGACCCTTCATCAGCCCCAGCATTTT	CASSASQTLHQPQHF
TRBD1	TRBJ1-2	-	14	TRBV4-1	TGCGCCAGCAGCCAAGGAAGGGGGCCCTATGGCTACACCTTC	CASSQGRGPYGYTF
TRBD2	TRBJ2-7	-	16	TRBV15	TGTGCCACCAGCAGTTTCCCGACTAGCGGGTTATACGAGCAGTACTTC	CATSSFPTSGLYEQYF
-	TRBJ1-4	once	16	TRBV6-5	TGTGCCAGCAGTTCGACCCGAGGACCGACTAATGAAAAACTGTTTTTT	CASSSTRGPTNEKLFF
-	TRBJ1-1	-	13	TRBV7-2	TGTGCCAGCCAGCCGACTCCTCGGGCAGAAGCTTTCTTT	CASQPTPRAEAFF
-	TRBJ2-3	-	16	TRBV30	TGTGCCTGGGGTCCCCCCGGACGGATTAGCACAGATACGCAGTATTTT	CAWGPPGRISTDTQYF
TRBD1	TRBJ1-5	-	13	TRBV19	TGTGCCAGTAGGGACAGGGCGGATCAGCCCCAGCATTTT	CASRDRADQPQHF
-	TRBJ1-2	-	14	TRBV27	TGTGCCAGCAGTTTCACCACGGACAGCTATGGCTACACCTTC	CASSFTTDSYGYTF
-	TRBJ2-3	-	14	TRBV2	TGTGCCAGCAGGGGAAACTTACTAGGGGATACGCAGTATTTT	CASRGNLLGDTQYF
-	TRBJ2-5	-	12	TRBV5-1	TGCGCCAGCAGCTTGGAATCTGAGACCCAGTACTTC	CASSLESETQYF
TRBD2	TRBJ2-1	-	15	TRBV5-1	TGCGCCAGCAGCTTGGTCCCTAGCGGGAGCGATGAGCAGTTCTTC	CASSLVPSGSDEQFF
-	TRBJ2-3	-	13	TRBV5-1	TGCGCCAGCAGCTTGGCGGGGACAGATACGCAGTATTTT	CASSLAGTDTQYF
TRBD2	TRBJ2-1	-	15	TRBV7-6	TGTGCCAGCAGCTTCCCGGGACTAGCGGGAAATGAGCAGTTCTTC	CASSFPGLAGNEQFF
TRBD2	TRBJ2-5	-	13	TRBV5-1	TGCGCCAGCAGCTTAGCGGGACTAGAGACCCAGTACTTC	CASSLAGLETQYF
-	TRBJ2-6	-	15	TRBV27	TGTGCAGTAGGGGTGGCAAACTCTGGGGCCAACGTCCTGACTTTC	CAVGVANSGANVLTF
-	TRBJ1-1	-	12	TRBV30	TGTGCCTGGAGTCCCAGAAACACTGAAGCTTTCTTT	CAWSPRNTEAFF
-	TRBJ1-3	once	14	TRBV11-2	TGTGCCAGCAGCTTAGGTAGAGGCCGAAACACCATATATTTT	CASSLGRGRNTIYF
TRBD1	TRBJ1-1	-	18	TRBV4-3	TGCGCCAGCAGCCCGACAACAGGGGGGGCCCAATTGAACACTGAAGCTTTCTTT	CASSPTTGGAQLNTEAFF
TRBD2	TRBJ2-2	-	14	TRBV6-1	TGTGCCAGCAGTGGACTAGCGGGTGCCGGGGAGCTGTTTTTT	CASSGLAGAGELFF
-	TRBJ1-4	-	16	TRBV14	TGTGCCAGCAGCCAAGCAAAGGCAGAGAAGGGTGAAAAACTGTTTTTT	CASSQAKAEKGEKLFF